This TCR beta chain was sequenced during a study of shared clonotypes between healthy human individuals. The assay was immunoSEQ multiplex PCR, and TCRdb's table has in-frame clones only and misses some. Altogether about 1 million clones are present, roughly 70% being singletons, with the ten largest covering about 1.5%. This receptor was taken from a man younger than 30 in good health. Sequencing was performed on memory CD4+ T cells sorted from blood. Subset given: CD45RA-negative fraction.

The CDR3 DNA follows: TGTGCCTGGAGTGTCTCGACAGGGCCTCAGCCCCAGCATTTT. It specifies CAWSVSTGPQPQHF. This sequence joins TRBV30 and TRBJ1-5; TRBD1 aligns across 7 bases. Germline loops: CDR1 GTSNPN, CDR2 SVGIG (reference sequence). V shed 0 bases and J 6 bases; nucleotides not matched to a gene: 5. This CDR3 contains 14 residues.